The 27 T cell receptor beta chains given below trace back to one sample, sequenced in a study of PD-L1 blockade in urothelial cancer. Produced via immunoSEQ multiplex PCR; TCRdb's table is partial and in-frame only. The repertoire holds about 26,000 clones, with approximately 86% as singletons. The starting material was PBMCs, obtained around atezolizumab (anti-PD-L1) treatment. The receptors shown here come from a man aged 60 to 75 with urothelial cancer.

This clone has a handful of counts. The chain uses TRBV5-4 and TRBJ2-5; possibly TRBD2 for D (5 bases). Germline V gene sequence: CDR1 SGHNT, CDR2 YYREEE (reference sequence). V was trimmed by 4 bases and J by 5 bases, leaving 15 bases between them. The CDR3 covers 14 residues. CDR3 sequence reads: CASSRATPGETQYF. The CDR3 bases are TGTGCCAGCAGCAGAGCCACCCCGGGGGAGACCCAGTACTTC.

V usage is TRBV27 and J usage is TRBJ2-7; D not resolved. V was clipped by 2 bases and J by 5 bases, with 13 bases between them. CDR1 MNHEY and CDR2 SMNVEV come from the germline V gene (reference sequence). The CDR3 is 14 amino acids. CDR3 nucleotides: TGTGCCAGCAGTTTAGGGCTCGCTCTGGACGAGCAGTACTTC. Translating gives CASSLGLALDEQYF.

This clone was seen a single time. The V and J genes are TRBV7-6 and TRBJ1-3; no firm D call. V lost 7 bases and J 2 bases, leaving 15 bases between the germline ends. The CDR3 has 15 amino acids. The germline V gene encodes CDR1 SGHVS and CDR2 FNYEAQ. The CDR3 loop reads CASTESSGAGNTIYF. CDR3 DNA sequence: TGTGCCAGCACCGAATCCTCGGGTGCTGGAAACACCATATATTTT.

This chain joins TRBV10-1 and TRBJ1-5; no firm D call. The CDR3 consists of 14 residues. V was trimmed by 3 bases and J by 7 bases, leaving 13 bases between them. Germline V lookup: CDR1 WNHNN, CDR2 SYGVQD (reference sequence). CDR3 residues: CASSDKDGWQPQHF. CDR3 in DNA: TGCGCCAGCAGTGATAAAGACGGGTGGCAGCCCCAGCATTTT.

This rearrangement joins TRBV15 to TRBJ2-5; D perhaps matches TRBD2 (5 bases). The CDR3 spans 13 residues. The germline V gene has CDR1 LNHNV and CDR2 YYDKDF (reference sequence). V was pared by 4 bases and J by 1 base, with 7 bases between. The CDR3 DNA follows: TGTGCCACCAGCATACGGGGCCAAGAGACCCAGTACTTC. It codes for CATSIRGQETQYF.

This clone was counted a single time. This chain connects TRBV7-2 to TRBJ2-4; TRBD1 agrees at 7 bases. With V trimmed by 2 bases and J by 4 bases, 5 bases remained unmatched. Per germline, CDR1 SGHTA and CDR2 FQGNSA. The CDR3 extends over 15 amino acids. CDR3 in amino acids: CASSLSRGQKNIQYF. The CDR3 nucleotides read TGTGCCAGCAGCTTAAGCCGGGGACAGAAAAACATTCAGTACTTC.

The gene calls are TRBV5-1 and TRBJ1-6, with 9 positions matching TRBD1. The V gene end was trimmed by 4 bases and the J gene end by 10 bases; junction bases not matched to a gene: 9. The CDR3 runs to 15 residues. Germline V CDR1 and CDR2: SGHRS, YFSETQ. The CDR3 DNA reads as TGCGCCAGCAGCCCGGGACAGGGTCTTGGATCACCCCTCCACTTT. Translated: CASSPGQGLGSPLHF.

The J gene is TRBJ2-1, the V gene TRBV18; TRBD2 matches 10 bases. The CDR3 consists of 14 residues. Germline V CDR1 and CDR2: KGHSH, LQKENI. The junction had 8 bases not matched to a gene; V was cut back by 5 bases and J by 10 bases. The CDR3 coding sequence is TGTGCCAGCTCATCCCAACTAGCGGGAAACGAGCAGTTCTTC. Amino acid sequence: CASSSQLAGNEQFF.

The chain carries TRBV5-6 and TRBJ1-4; D possibly corresponds to TRBD1 (5 bases). Per germline, CDR1 SGHDT and CDR2 YYEEEE. The V and J ends lost 4 bases and 8 bases respectively, with 15 bases between them. CDR3 length equals 14 residues. The CDR3 sequence is CASSPPGRKEKLFF. Written as DNA, the CDR3 is TGTGCCAGCAGCCCCCCAGGGCGAAAGGAAAAACTGTTTTTT.

Here the CDR3 DNA reads TGCGCCAGCAAGTTTTCAGGTTCCTACGAGCAGTACTTC. Protein: CASKFSGSYEQYF. J is TRBJ2-7 and V is TRBV5-1, with D uncertain. V was shortened by 6 bases and J by 1 base, with 11 bases between the two germline ends. The CDR3 loop spans 13 amino acids. CDR1 SGHRS and CDR2 YFSETQ come from the germline V gene.

Here the CDR3 reads CASKGQGENIQYF. The DNA for the CDR3 is TGTGCCAGCAAAGGACAGGGGGAAAACATTCAGTACTTC. J is TRBJ2-4 and V is TRBV2; TRBD1 aligns across 10 bases. The V gene's germline CDR1 is SNHLY and CDR2 FYNNEI. The CDR3 contains 13 residues. Trimming removed 7 bases from V and 5 bases from J; junction bases left unmatched: 2.

This rearrangement joins TRBV10-1 to TRBJ1-1, with 8 bases lining up with TRBD1. Germline CDR1 is WNHNN and CDR2 is SYGVQD (reference sequence). V dropped 6 bases and J dropped 1; count of bases not matched to a gene: 1. The CDR3 is 13 amino acids. In DNA, the CDR3 is TGCGCCAGCAGGGACAGGGAGAACACTGAAGCTTTCTTT. Encoded protein: CASRDRENTEAFF.

V is TRBV30 and J is TRBJ1-2; the match to TRBD1 covers 8 bases. The trim removed 4 bases at V and 4 bases at J, leaving 5 bases unmatched. The CDR3 runs 13 residues. The germline V gene encodes CDR1 GTSNPN and CDR2 SVGIG (reference sequence). The CDR3 nucleotides read TGTGCCTGGACAGGGGGCGACGGCTATGGCTACACCTTC. Translation: CAWTGGDGYGYTF.

The chain is built from TRBV7-9 and TRBJ2-1, with TRBD1 as a possible D gene (6 bases). V shed 2 bases and J shed 3 bases, with 17 bases lying between them. Germline loops: CDR1 SEHNR, CDR2 FQNEAQ (reference sequence). This CDR3 is built from 17 residues. The CDR3 DNA reads TGTGCCAGCAGCTTATCGACGGACAGTAAGTACTACAATGAGCAGTTCTTC. It is translated as CASSLSTDSKYYNEQFF.

The chain links TRBV10-3 to TRBJ1-5; TRBD1 matches 7 bases. The CDR3 loop spans 13 amino acids. V lost 8 bases to trimming and J lost 5 bases; unmatched junction nucleotides: 6. Per the germline V gene, CDR1 is ENHRY and CDR2 is SYGVKD. The CDR3 protein is CAIESDRDQPQHF. DNA of the CDR3: TGTGCCATCGAAAGTGACAGGGATCAGCCCCAGCATTTT.

The V and J genes are TRBV6-5 and TRBJ2-7; 7 bases are a match to TRBD1. The CDR3 spans 15 residues. The germline V gene encodes CDR1 MNHEY and CDR2 SVGAGI. The junction had 13 bases not matched to a gene; V was cut back by 4 bases and J by 7 bases. CDR3 protein: CASSSDPGQLREQYF. The CDR3 nucleotides read TGTGCCAGCAGTTCGGACCCGGGACAGCTTAGAGAGCAGTACTTC.

This clone has only one observation. The genes are TRBV7-8 and TRBJ1-5; D is perhaps TRBD1 (6 bases). Deletions cut 5 bases from V and 6 bases from J, with 14 bases between. CDR3 length: 14 amino acids. CDR1 and CDR2 from the germline V gene are SGHVS and FQNEAQ. Here the CDR3 reads CASSPITGPQPQHF. CDR3 bases: TGTGCCAGCAGCCCGATAACAGGGCCTCAGCCCCAGCATTTT.

The table lists this clone with a count of one. This sequence joins TRBV5-1 and TRBJ1-2; D gene unclear. The CDR3 is 12 amino acids. V gave up 2 bases and J gave up 8 bases, with 10 bases separating them. The germline V gene has CDR1 SGHRS and CDR2 YFSETQ. CDR3: CASSFTGSGYTF. The CDR3 DNA sequence: TGCGCCAGCAGCTTTACGGGGTCGGGCTACACCTTC.

The chain combines TRBV6-5 with TRBJ1-3; D perhaps matches TRBD1 (5 bases). The CDR3 length is 15 residues. V lost 0 bases and J 4 bases, leaving 10 bases between the germline ends. Germline V gives CDR1 MNHEY, CDR2 SVGAGI. The CDR3 region has the DNA TGTGCCAGCAGTTACTCGGGGGGTGCGGGAAACACCATATATTTT. Residues: CASSYSGGAGNTIYF.

This chain joins TRBV4-3 and TRBJ2-5, with D possibly TRBD2 on 6 matching bases. V was shortened by 3 bases and J by 5 bases, with 13 bases between the two germline ends. This CDR3 has 14 amino acids. From germline, CDR1 is LGHNA and CDR2 YSLEER. The CDR3 DNA reads as TGCGCCAGCAGCCAGAGGAGGGGATCCGAGACCCAGTACTTC. As protein: CASSQRRGSETQYF.

The V call is TRBV29-1, the J call TRBJ2-2; 7 nucleotides agree with TRBD1. The CDR3 loop spans 14 amino acids. Germline values: CDR1 SQVTM, CDR2 ANQGSEA. V gave up 5 bases and J gave up 6 bases; unmatched junction bases: 9. CDR3 loop: CSVKQGTGPGELFF. The CDR3 DNA reads as TGCAGCGTTAAACAGGGGACGGGTCCCGGGGAGCTGTTTTTT.

This clone was seen once. V is TRBV19 and J is TRBJ1-6; D unclear. Trimming took 1 base from V and 9 from J, leaving 16 bases between them. The germline gives CDR1 LNHDA, CDR2 SQIVND (reference sequence). This CDR3 spans 16 amino acids. CDR3: CASSIGSQVMFSPLHF. CDR3 sequence (DNA): TGTGCCAGTAGTATAGGTTCGCAGGTGATGTTTTCACCCCTCCACTTT.

V usage is TRBV18 and J usage is TRBJ2-1; 8 positions match TRBD2. The germline CDR1 and CDR2 sequences are KGHSH and LQKENI. The length of the CDR3 is 15 residues. V lost 4 bases to trimming and J lost 0 bases; unmatched junction nucleotides: 2. The CDR3 loop is CASSQAGASYNEQFF. CDR3 sequence (DNA): TGTGCCAGCTCACAAGCGGGGGCCTCCTACAATGAGCAGTTCTTC. The whole variable domain, filled in from reference TRBV18 and TRBJ2-1, reads NAGVMQNPRHLVRRRGQEARLRCSPMKGHSHVYWYRQLPEEGLKFMVYLQKENIIDESGMPKERFSAEFPKEGPSILRIQQVVRGDSAAYFCASSQAGASYNEQFFGPGTRLTVL.

V is TRBV23-1 and J is TRBJ2-7; 8 nucleotides line up with TRBD1. TRBV23-1 is an ORF, and what it does is uncertain. CDR3 length: 13 residues. V was pared by 3 bases and J by 9 bases, with 7 bases of the junction left unmatched. The CDR3 DNA reads as TGCGCCAGCAGTCAGGGGACAGGCCAAGGGCAGTACTTC. This encodes CASSQGTGQGQYF.

This clone has just a few counts. V is TRBV28 and J is TRBJ2-1, with 10 bases aligning to TRBD2. The CDR3 runs 16 residues. Germline CDR1 is MDHEN and CDR2 is SYDVKM. Trimming removed 6 bases from V and 8 bases from J; junction bases left unmatched: 13. The CDR3 sequence: CASSSSAASGRDEQFF. CDR3 nucleotides: TGTGCCAGCAGCTCCTCCGCCGCTAGCGGGAGAGATGAGCAGTTCTTC.

The chain employs TRBV7-9 and TRBJ1-1, with D possibly matching TRBD1 (5 bases). The V and J ends lost 5 bases and 0 bases respectively, with 13 bases between them. There are 15 residues in the CDR3. Germline V gene lookup returns CDR1 SEHNR and CDR2 FQNEAQ (reference sequence). The CDR3 nucleotides are TGTGCCAGCAGCAGTTTGGGGGGGATGAACACTGAAGCTTTCTTT. As protein: CASSSLGGMNTEAFF. Supplemented by reference TRBV7-9 and TRBJ1-1, the full variable domain reads DTGVSQNPRHKITKRGQNVTFRCDPISEHNRLYWYRQTLGQGPEFLTYFQNEAQLEKSRLLSDRFSAERPKGSFSTLEIQRTEQGDSAMYLCASSSLGGMNTEAFFGQGTRLTVV.

The chain uses TRBV30 and TRBJ1-2; TRBD1 agrees at 7 bases. In germline, CDR1 is GTSNPN, CDR2 SVGIG (reference sequence). The CDR3 spans 15 residues. Trimming at V came to 2 bases and at J to 0 bases, leaving 6 bases not matched to a gene. The CDR3 protein is CAWSPTGLANYGYTF. CDR3 DNA sequence: TGTGCCTGGAGTCCGACAGGGTTAGCTAACTATGGCTACACCTTC.